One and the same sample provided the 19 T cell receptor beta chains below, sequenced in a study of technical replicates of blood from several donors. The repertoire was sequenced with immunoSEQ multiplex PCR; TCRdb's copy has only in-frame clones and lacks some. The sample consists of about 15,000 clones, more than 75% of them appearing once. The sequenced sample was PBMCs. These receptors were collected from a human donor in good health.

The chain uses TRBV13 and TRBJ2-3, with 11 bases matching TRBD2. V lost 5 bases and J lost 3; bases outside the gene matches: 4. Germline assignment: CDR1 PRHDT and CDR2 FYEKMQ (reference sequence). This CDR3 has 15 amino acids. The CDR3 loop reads CASSTRLAGTDTQYF. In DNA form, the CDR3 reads TGTGCCAGCAGCACCCGACTAGCGGGAACAGATACGCAGTATTTT.

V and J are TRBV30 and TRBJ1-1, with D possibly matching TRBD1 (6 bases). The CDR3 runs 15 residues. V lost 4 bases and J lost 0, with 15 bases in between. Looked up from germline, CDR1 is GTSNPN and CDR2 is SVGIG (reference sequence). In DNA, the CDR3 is TGTGCCTGGATAGGGACACCCCTGATGAACACTGAAGCTTTCTTT. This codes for CAWIGTPLMNTEAFF. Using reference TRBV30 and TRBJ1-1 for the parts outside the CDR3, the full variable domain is SQTIHQWPATLVQPVGSPLSLECTVEGTSNPNLYWYRQAAGRGLQLLFYSVGIGQISSEVPQNLSASRPQDRQFILSSKKLLLSDSGFYLCAWIGTPLMNTEAFFGQGTRLTVV.

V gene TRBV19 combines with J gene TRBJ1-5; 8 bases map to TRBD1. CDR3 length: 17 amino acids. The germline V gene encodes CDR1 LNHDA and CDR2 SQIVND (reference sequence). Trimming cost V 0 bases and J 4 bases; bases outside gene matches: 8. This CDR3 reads CASSIDHQDRDNQPQHF. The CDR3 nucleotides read TGTGCCAGTAGTATAGATCACCAGGACAGGGATAATCAGCCCCAGCATTTT.

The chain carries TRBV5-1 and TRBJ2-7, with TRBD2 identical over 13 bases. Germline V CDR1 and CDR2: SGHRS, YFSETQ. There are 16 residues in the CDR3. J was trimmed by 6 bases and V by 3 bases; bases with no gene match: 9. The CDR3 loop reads CASSSGLAGTSSEQYF. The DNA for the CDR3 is TGCGCCAGCAGCTCGGGACTAGCGGGAACATCAAGCGAGCAGTACTTC.

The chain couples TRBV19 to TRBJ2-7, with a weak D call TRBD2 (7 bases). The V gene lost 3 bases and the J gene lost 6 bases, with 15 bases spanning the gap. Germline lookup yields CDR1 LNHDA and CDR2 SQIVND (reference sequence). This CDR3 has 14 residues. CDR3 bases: TGTGCCAGTAGTATGACAGGAGCGGGACGCGAGCAGTACTTC. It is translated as CASSMTGAGREQYF.

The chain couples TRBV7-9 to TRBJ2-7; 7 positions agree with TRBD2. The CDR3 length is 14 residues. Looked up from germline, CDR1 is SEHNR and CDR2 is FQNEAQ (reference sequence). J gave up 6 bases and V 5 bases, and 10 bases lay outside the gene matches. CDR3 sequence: CASSPDWAGVEQYF. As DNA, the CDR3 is TGTGCCAGCAGCCCGGACTGGGCGGGAGTCGAGCAGTACTTC.

CDR3 nucleotide sequence: TGTGCCTGGACCGATCGGACAGGGAGGCAGCCCCAGCATTTT. Protein product: CAWTDRTGRQPQHF. The V call is TRBV30, the J call TRBJ1-5; the match to TRBD1 covers 8 bases. Germline V lookup: CDR1 GTSNPN, CDR2 SVGIG (reference sequence). V gave up 4 bases and J gave up 7 bases; unmatched junction bases: 9. The CDR3 has 14 amino acids.

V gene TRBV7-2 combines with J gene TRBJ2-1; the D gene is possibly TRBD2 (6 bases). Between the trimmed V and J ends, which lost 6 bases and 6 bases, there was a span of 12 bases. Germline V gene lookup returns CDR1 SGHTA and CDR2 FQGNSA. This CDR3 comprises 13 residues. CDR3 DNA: TGTGCCAGCAGGGACTACCCGATCAATGAGCAGTTCTTC. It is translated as CASRDYPINEQFF. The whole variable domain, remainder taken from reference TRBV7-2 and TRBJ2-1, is GAGVSQSPSNKVTEKGKDVELRCDPISGHTALYWYRQSLGQGLEFLIYFQGNSAPDKSGLPSDRFSAERTGGSVSTLTIQRTQQEDSAVYLCASRDYPINEQFFGPGTRLTVL.

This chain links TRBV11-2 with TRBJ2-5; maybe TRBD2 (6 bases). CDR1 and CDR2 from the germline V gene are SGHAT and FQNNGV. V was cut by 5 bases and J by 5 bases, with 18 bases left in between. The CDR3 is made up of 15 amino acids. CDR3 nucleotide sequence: TGTGCCAGCAGCGACCGAGCGGGTGGTGTGGAGACCCAGTACTTC. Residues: CASSDRAGGVETQYF.

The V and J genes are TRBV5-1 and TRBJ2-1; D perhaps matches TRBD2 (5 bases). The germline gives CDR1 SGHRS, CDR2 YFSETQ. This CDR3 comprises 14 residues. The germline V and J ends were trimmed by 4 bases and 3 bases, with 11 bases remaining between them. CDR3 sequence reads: CASSDGGLYNEQFF. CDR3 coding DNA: TGCGCCAGCAGCGACGGAGGACTCTACAATGAGCAGTTCTTC.

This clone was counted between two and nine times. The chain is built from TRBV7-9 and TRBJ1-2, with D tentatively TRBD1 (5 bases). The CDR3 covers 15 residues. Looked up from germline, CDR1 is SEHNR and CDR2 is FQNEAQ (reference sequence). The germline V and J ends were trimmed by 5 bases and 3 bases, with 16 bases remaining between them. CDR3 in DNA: TGTGCCAGCAGCCCCGGCCGGGGGTTTGACTATGGCTACACCTTC. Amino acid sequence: CASSPGRGFDYGYTF.

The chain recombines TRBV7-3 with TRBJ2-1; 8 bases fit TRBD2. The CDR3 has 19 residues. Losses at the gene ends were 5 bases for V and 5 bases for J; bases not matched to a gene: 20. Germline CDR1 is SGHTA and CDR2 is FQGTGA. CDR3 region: CASSPISGLAPGPNNEQFF. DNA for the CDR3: TGTGCCAGCAGCCCTATCTCTGGACTAGCCCCTGGTCCGAACAATGAGCAGTTCTTC.

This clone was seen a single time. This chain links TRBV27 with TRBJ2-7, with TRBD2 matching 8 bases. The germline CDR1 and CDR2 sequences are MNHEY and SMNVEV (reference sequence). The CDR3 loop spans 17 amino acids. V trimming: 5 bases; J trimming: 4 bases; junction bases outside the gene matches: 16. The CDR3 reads CASSLTGLVAGRYEQYF. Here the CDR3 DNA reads TGTGCCAGCAGTCTCACAGGGTTGGTAGCGGGAAGGTACGAGCAGTACTTC.

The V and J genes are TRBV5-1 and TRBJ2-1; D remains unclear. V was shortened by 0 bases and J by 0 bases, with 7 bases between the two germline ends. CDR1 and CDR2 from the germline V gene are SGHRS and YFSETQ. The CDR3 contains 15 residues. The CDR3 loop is CASSLVGGSYNEQFF. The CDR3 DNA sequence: TGCGCCAGCAGCTTGGTTGGCGGCTCCTACAATGAGCAGTTCTTC.

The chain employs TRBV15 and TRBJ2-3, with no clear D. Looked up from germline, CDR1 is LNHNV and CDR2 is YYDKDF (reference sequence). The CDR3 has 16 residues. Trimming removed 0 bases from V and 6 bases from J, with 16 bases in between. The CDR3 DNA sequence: TGTGCCACCAGCAGAGATACCTGGTCTACTACGGATACGCAGTATTTT. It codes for CATSRDTWSTTDTQYF.

In DNA form, the CDR3 reads TGCGCCAGCAGCTTGGAGAGCGGGAACAGCCAGACCCAGTACTTC. It encodes CASSLESGNSQTQYF. The chain carries TRBV5-1 and TRBJ2-5; 7 bases fit TRBD2. CDR1 is SGHRS and CDR2 is YFSETQ in the germline V gene. The ends lost 0 bases at V and 6 bases at J; junction bases unmatched: 8. There are 15 residues in the CDR3.

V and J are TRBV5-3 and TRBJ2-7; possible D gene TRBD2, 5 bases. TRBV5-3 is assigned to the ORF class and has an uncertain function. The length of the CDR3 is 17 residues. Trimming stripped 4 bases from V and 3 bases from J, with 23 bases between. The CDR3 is CARSDLPLAGPYYEQYF. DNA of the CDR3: TGTGCCAGAAGCGACCTCCCCCTAGCCGGGCCTTACTACGAGCAGTACTTC.

The CDR3 DNA reads TGTGCCAGCAGTTTACTGGGGGGGGGCAATGAGCAGTTCTTC. Protein product: CASSLLGGGNEQFF. The chain combines TRBV27 with TRBJ2-1; the match to TRBD2 covers 7 bases. The trim removed 2 bases at V and 6 bases at J, leaving 4 bases unmatched. This CDR3 region has 14 residues. Germline V CDR1 and CDR2: MNHEY, SMNVEV (reference sequence).

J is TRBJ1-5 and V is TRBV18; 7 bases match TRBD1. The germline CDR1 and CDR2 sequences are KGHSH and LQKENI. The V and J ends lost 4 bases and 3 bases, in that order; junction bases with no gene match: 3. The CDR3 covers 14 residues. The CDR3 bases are TGTGCCAGCTCACAACAGGGGAACAATCAGCCCCAGCATTTT. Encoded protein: CASSQQGNNQPQHF.